This T cell receptor (beta chain) was obtained from a study of response to subunit inactivated influenza vaccine. Whole-study results and caveats: It was suggested by the authors that few new T cells are recruited by each seasonal influenza vaccination.

This clonotype was observed many times. Its target is not known. Trimming shortened V by 0 bases and J by 0 bases, and 8 bases separated the two germline ends. This CDR3 has 15 residues. CDR1 is LGHNA, CDR2 YSLEER, per germline. TCRdb ran MiXCR on the RT-PCR reads and lists one entry per CDR3 protein. The data show roughly 650,000 distinct CDR3 sequences, around 15% seen once. The clonotype was recovered from a man between 45 and 60 years old who received an inactivated influenza vaccine. This sequence joins TRBV4-3 and TRBJ1-1, with D possibly being TRBD1 (5 bases). The specimen comprised PBMCs from blood, sampled around 14 days before vaccination. CDR3 DNA: TGCGCCAGCAGCCAAGAGACAGCGTTGAACACTGAAGCTTTCTTT. Translated: CASSQETALNTEAFF.